The rows below give T cell receptor beta chains drawn from one sample of a study of T cells in Graves' hyperthyroidism and ophthalmopathy. TCRdb processed the multiplex PCR reads anew with MiXCR; each CDR3 protein has one entry. This sample has approximately 510,000 distinct CDR3 sequences; about 45% occur once, and the top ten carry about two fifths. Sequencing was performed on peripheral blood or thyroid tissue (not recorded which). These receptors were taken from an adult woman with Graves' disease, either hyperthyroidism or ophthalmopathy (not recorded which). Each CDR3 is given with its conserved first and last residue. D genes are given only for firm matches. Not all rows give a size; the values are once, few, many and, for expanded clones, a class.

j_call clone_size d_call v_call cdr3_aa cdr3_nt
TRBJ2-2 - - TRBV11-2 CASSLFSGQNTGELFF TGTGCCAGCAGCTTATTTTCGGGACAGAACACCGGGGAGCTGTTTTTT
TRBJ1-4 - TRBD1 TRBV20-1 CSARESGQTNEKLFF TGCAGTGCTAGAGAGTCGGGACAGACTAATGAAAAACTGTTTTTT
TRBJ2-5 - TRBD1 TRBV7-2 CASSLYRGRLETQYF TGTGCCAGCAGCTTATACAGGGGGCGTCTGGAGACCCAGTACTTC
TRBJ1-2 many - TRBV6-5 CASSSDRGNYGYTF TGTGCCAGCAGTTCTGACCGGGGTAACTATGGCTACACCTTC
TRBJ2-7 many - TRBV6-1 CASRRRGTEQYF TGTGCCAGCAGGAGGCGAGGGACAGAGCAGTACTTC
TRBJ1-1 many - TRBV6-5 CASSYGRNTEAFF TGTGCCAGCAGTTACGGCAGAAACACTGAAGCTTTCTTT
TRBJ1-2 - - TRBV12-3/TRBV12-4 CASRYSGGWGNYGYTF TGTGCCAGCAGATATTCCGGAGGTTGGGGTAACTATGGCTACACCTTC
TRBJ2-6 - TRBD2 TRBV9 CASSVDGEGYGANVLTF TGTGCCAGCAGCGTAGACGGGGAGGGCTATGGGGCCAACGTCCTGACTTTC
TRBJ1-6 many - TRBV29-1 CSVRGGGTNSPLHF TGCAGCGTCCGAGGCGGGGGCACGAATTCACCCCTCCACTTT
TRBJ1-3 - - TRBV10-3 CAIMASGQSENTIYF TGTGCCATCATGGCTTCTGGGCAGTCTGAGAACACCATATATTTT
TRBJ2-7 - TRBD1 TRBV7-2 CASSRQGQGREQYF TGTGCCAGCAGCCGCCAGGGACAGGGCCGCGAGCAGTACTTC
TRBJ1-5 few - TRBV15 CATRYENQPQHF TGTGCCACACGATACGAAAATCAGCCCCAGCATTTT
TRBJ1-4 many TRBD1 TRBV29-1 CSVGDREREKLFF TGCAGCGTTGGGGACAGGGAAAGGGAAAAACTGTTTTTT
TRBJ2-7 - - TRBV29-1 CSVGSANTYEQYF TGCAGCGTTGGGTCAGCTAACACCTACGAGCAGTACTTC
TRBJ1-1 many - TRBV20-1 CSAEQDRYTEAFF TGCAGTGCGGAACAGGACCGGTACACTGAAGCTTTCTTT
TRBJ1-3 - - TRBV12-3/TRBV12-4 CATAGNTIYF TGTGCCACCGCTGGAAACACCATATATTTT
TRBJ1-2 few - TRBV29-1 CSVEEQGGYGYTF TGCAGCGTTGAAGAACAGGGCGGCTATGGCTACACCTTC
TRBJ2-3 - - TRBV25-1 CASSRGGGTDTQYF TGTGCCAGCTCGAGGGGCGGAGGCACAGATACGCAGTATTTT
TRBJ2-7 - TRBD2 TRBV7-8 CASTYSTGGYEQYF TGTGCCAGCACCTACTCTACGGGAGGTTACGAGCAGTACTTC
TRBJ1-5 - - TRBV15 CATSRVAGREHF TGTGCCACCAGCAGAGTTGCAGGGCGAGAGCATTTT
TRBJ2-2 many - TRBV19 CATTNPNTGELFF TGTGCCACCACAAATCCGAACACCGGGGAGCTGTTTTTT
TRBJ2-7 - - TRBV11-2 CASSLEGGAGRTSYGQYF TGTGCCAGCAGCTTAGAGGGGGGGGCAGGGCGGACCTCCTACGGGCAGTACTTC
TRBJ1-2 few - TRBV20-1 CSARGTGYTF TGCAGTGCTAGAGGAACGGGCTACACCTTC
TRBJ1-5 - TRBD1 TRBV29-1 CSVKGTGGSNQPQHF TGCAGCGTAAAGGGAACAGGGGGCAGCAATCAGCCCCAGCATTTT
TRBJ1-5 - - TRBV2 CASSEGFGQPQHF TGTGCCAGCAGTGAGGGGTTTGGTCAGCCCCAGCATTTT
TRBJ1-1 - - TRBV7-9 CASSPNLLTEAFF TGTGCCAGCAGCCCGAACTTACTCACTGAAGCTTTCTTT
TRBJ2-7 - - TRBV2 CASSLRSTGGEQYF TGTGCCAGCAGCTTGCGTTCCACTGGAGGGGAGCAGTACTTC
TRBJ2-7 - - TRBV9 CASSLGFVYEQYF TGTGCCAGCAGCTTGGGATTCGTCTACGAGCAGTACTTC
TRBJ2-5 many - TRBV7-2 CASSPTTETQYF TGTGCCAGCAGCCCTACAACGGAGACCCAGTACTTC
TRBJ2-7 few - TRBV20-1 CSARDVAREVYEQYF TGCAGTGCCAGGGATGTGGCGAGGGAAGTCTACGAGCAGTACTTC
TRBJ2-2 - - TRBV11-2 CASSFVGGTGELFF TGTGCCAGCAGCTTCGTAGGCGGCACCGGGGAGCTGTTTTTT
TRBJ1-3 once - TRBV4-2 CASSRQANSGNTIYF TGTGCCAGCAGCCGACAGGCCAACTCTGGAAACACCATATATTTT
TRBJ1-5 - - TRBV28 CASTFTGYQPQHF TGTGCCAGCACCTTCACAGGGTATCAGCCCCAGCATTTT
TRBJ2-7 - TRBD1 TRBV2 CASNGDRNYEQYF TGTGCCAGCAATGGGGACAGGAACTACGAGCAGTACTTC
TRBJ1-1 - - TRBV20-1 CSASPTAEAFF TGCAGTGCTAGCCCGACAGCCGAAGCTTTCTTT
TRBJ2-5 once - TRBV4-3 CASSQDDSQGETQYF TGCGCCAGCAGCCAAGATGACAGCCAGGGAGAGACCCAGTACTTC
TRBJ1-5 - - TRBV20-1 CSARVGFIQPQHF TGCAGTGCTAGGGTAGGTTTTATCCAGCCCCAGCATTTT
TRBJ1-2 - - TRBV5-1 CASSSGDGPFGYTF TGCGCCAGCAGCTCCGGGGATGGCCCGTTTGGCTACACCTTC
TRBJ1-3 - TRBD1 TRBV7-9 CASSHRDRGPGNTIYF TGTGCCAGCAGCCACCGGGACAGGGGACCTGGAAACACCATATATTTT
TRBJ2-2 - - TRBV29-1 CSVGRGTGELFF TGCAGCGTTGGTAGGGGAACCGGGGAGCTGTTTTTT
TRBJ1-1 - TRBD1 TRBV7-2 CASSSRDRGENTEAFF TGTGCCAGCAGCTCCAGGGACAGGGGCGAGAACACTGAAGCTTTCTTT